The 13 T cell receptor beta chains below were found in one sample sequenced in a study of T cells in Graves' hyperthyroidism and ophthalmopathy. RNA transcripts gave rise to amplified TCR beta CDR3 regions. During a first-round RT-PCR of the TCR CDR3, the HTBI primer set was used. From the multiplex PCR reads, TCRdb called clonotypes with MiXCR, one entry per CDR3 protein. The sample records more than 300,000 distinct CDR3 sequences, approximately 13% being singletons. Sequenced input: blood. The receptor set was obtained from a woman aged 55-75 years with Graves' hyperthyroidism.

This clonotype has more than one count but fewer than ten. V and J are TRBV6-1 and TRBJ2-2; either TRBD1 or TRBD2 may supply D (6 bases each). This CDR3 has 14 amino acids. Germline CDR1 reads MNHNS; CDR2 reads SASEGT. The ends were cut back, 10 bases at V and 3 bases at J, with 15 bases in the middle. The chain's CDR3 is CATRARGDTGELFF. The CDR3 bases are TGTGCCACCCGCGCGAGGGGGGACACCGGGGAGCTGTTTTTT.

The rearrangement joins TRBV10-3 to TRBJ2-1, with 8 bases aligning to TRBD2. V lost 4 bases and J lost 8; bases outside the gene matches: 13. The CDR3 runs 16 residues. Germline assignment: CDR1 ENHRY and CDR2 SYGVKD. The CDR3 sequence: CAISGALAGGRDEQFF. Written as DNA, the CDR3 is TGTGCCATCAGTGGAGCTCTTGCGGGAGGACGAGATGAGCAGTTCTTC.

This clonotype was counted a few times. At one end the junction does not follow the germline gene, possibly because of a read error. V and J are TRBV7-7 and TRBJ2-5; TRBD1 matches 8 bases. The germline V gene encodes CDR1 SSHAT and CDR2 FNYEAQ (reference sequence). The CDR3 has 15 amino acids. CDR3 region: CASSPGTGFEETQYF. CDR3 DNA sequence: TGTGCTAGCAGTCCCGGGACAGGTTTTGAGGAGACCCAGTACTTC.

Only a few counts were recorded for this clonotype. V gene TRBV6-1 combines with J gene TRBJ2-2, with unresolved D. CDR3 length: 18 residues. Per the germline V gene, CDR1 is MNHNS and CDR2 is SASEGT. Trimming pared 5 bases from V and 0 bases from J, leaving 19 bases between. CDR3 sequence (DNA): TGTGCCAGCAGTCCCCCCCCTAGGAATGGGCCGAACACCGGGGAGCTGTTTTTT. It is translated as CASSPPPRNGPNTGELFF.

This clonotype was seen at least ten times. The gene calls are TRBV11-2 and TRBJ2-1; 10 nucleotides match TRBD1. This CDR3 contains 18 residues. The germline CDR1 and CDR2 sequences are SGHAT and FQNNGV. V trimming: 4 bases; J trimming: 2 bases; junction bases outside the gene matches: 11. The CDR3 sequence is CASSWGQGTIHPYNEQFF. For the CDR3, the DNA is TGTGCCAGCAGCTGGGGACAGGGGACGATCCACCCCTACAATGAGCAGTTCTTC.

Only a few counts were recorded for this clonotype. DNA for the CDR3: TGCAGTGCTAGAGGTATCCAGGGGAACACTGAAGCTTTCTTT. Translated, it gives CSARGIQGNTEAFF. The rearrangement joins TRBV20-1 to TRBJ1-1; TRBD1 might be the D (5 bases). The germline V gene has CDR1 DFQATT and CDR2 SNEGSKA (reference sequence). V was shortened by 1 base and J by 1 base, with 10 bases between the two germline ends. CDR3 length: 14 amino acids.

This clonotype has at least ten counts. The chain carries TRBV19 and TRBJ2-3, with 14 bases that match TRBD2. The CDR3 totals 16 residues. With 5 bases clipped from V and 5 bases from J, the junction kept 6 bases outside the gene matches. CDR1 is LNHDA, CDR2 SQIVND, per germline (reference sequence). This chain's CDR3 is CASSPGLAGAVDTQYF. CDR3 sequence (DNA): TGTGCCAGTAGTCCGGGACTAGCGGGAGCAGTAGATACGCAGTATTTT.

In its sample, this clonotype was seen a few times. The chain uses TRBV6-1 and TRBJ2-5; 7 nucleotides agree with TRBD2. This CDR3 has 14 residues. The V and J ends lost 6 bases and 2 bases, in that order; junction bases with no gene match: 6. The V gene's germline CDR1 is MNHNS and CDR2 SASEGT. CDR3 DNA sequence: TGTGCCAGCAGCGGAGCGGGACTGCAAGAGACCCAGTACTTC. Amino acids: CASSGAGLQETQYF.

In this sample, this clonotype turned up once. The rearrangement uses TRBV4-3 and TRBJ1-1; the D is unclear. Per germline, CDR1 LGHNA and CDR2 YSLEER. V lost 1 base to trimming and J lost 8 bases, with 8 bases between them. The CDR3 totals 12 residues. CDR3 sequence (DNA): TGCGCCAGCAGCCAAGTAACGGGAGAAGCTTTCTTT. As protein: CASSQVTGEAFF.

Of note for this clonotype: This may stem from a read error, because a much larger clone lies one nucleotide away. The chain combines TRBV12-3 or TRBV12-4 with TRBJ2-7; 8 positions match TRBD1. The junction had 8 bases not matched to a gene; V was cut back by 5 bases and J by 2 bases. The CDR3 sequence is 15 residues long. The CDR3 nucleotides read TGTGCCAGCAGTAAAGGGACAGGACTTCCCTACGAGCAGTACTTC. As protein: CASSKGTGLPYEQYF.

This clonotype was counted only a few times. Here the CDR3 DNA reads TGTGCCAGCAGCCCTCGGACTAGCGGGACCCCCTCCTACGAGCAGTACTTC. Its protein product is CASSPRTSGTPSYEQYF. V usage is TRBV3-1 and J usage is TRBJ2-7; 12 nucleotides match TRBD2. The germline gives CDR1 LGHDT, CDR2 YNNKEL (reference sequence). This CDR3 is 17 amino acids long. V shed 4 bases, J shed 0 bases, and the junction held 7 bases outside the gene matches.

This clonotype came up many times. The rearrangement links TRBV27 to TRBJ2-1; 10 nucleotides agree with TRBD2. Germline V CDR1 and CDR2: MNHEY, SMNVEV (reference sequence). With 6 bases clipped from V and 4 bases from J, the junction kept 6 bases outside the gene matches. The CDR3 covers 15 residues. CDR3 bases: TGTGCCAGCAGCTTTAGCGGGAGGTCGTACAATGAGCAGTTCTTC. It specifies CASSFSGRSYNEQFF.

This clonotype was recorded at least ten times. The chain carries TRBV30 and TRBJ2-1; TRBD1 matches 9 bases. This CDR3 is 13 amino acids long. With V trimmed by 2 bases and J by 9 bases, 5 bases remained unmatched. Germline V CDR1 and CDR2: GTSNPN, SVGIG (reference sequence). For the CDR3, the DNA is TGTGCCTGGAGTAGACAGGGGGGCGGTGAGCAGTTCTTC. It is translated as CAWSRQGGGEQFF. The whole variable domain, filled in from reference TRBV30 and TRBJ2-1, reads SQTIHQWPATLVQPVGSPLSLECTVEGTSNPNLYWYRQAAGRGLQLLFYSVGIGQISSEVPQNLSASRPQDRQFILSSKKLLLSDSGFYLCAWSRQGGGEQFFGPGTRLTVL.